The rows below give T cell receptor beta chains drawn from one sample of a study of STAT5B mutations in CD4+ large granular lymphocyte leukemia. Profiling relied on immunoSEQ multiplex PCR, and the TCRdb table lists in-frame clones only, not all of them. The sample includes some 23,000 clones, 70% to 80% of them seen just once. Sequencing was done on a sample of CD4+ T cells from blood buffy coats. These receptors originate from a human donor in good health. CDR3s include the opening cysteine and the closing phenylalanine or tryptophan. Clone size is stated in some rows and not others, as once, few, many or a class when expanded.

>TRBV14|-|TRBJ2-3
CASSQDSFWGTDTQYF
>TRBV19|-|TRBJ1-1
CASRKEEESTEAFF
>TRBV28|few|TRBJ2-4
CASSLTHIQYF
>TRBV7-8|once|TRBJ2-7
CASSLAIRVARAHEQYF
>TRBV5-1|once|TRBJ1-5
CASSLDGFGDQPQHF
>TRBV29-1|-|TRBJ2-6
CSVGGPSGANVLTF
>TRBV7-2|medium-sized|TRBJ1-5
CASSLAPPDNQPQHF
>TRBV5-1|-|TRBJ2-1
CASSLEPRGGNEQFF
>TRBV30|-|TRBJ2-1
CAWSSGGFYNEQFF
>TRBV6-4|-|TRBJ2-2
CASREQGPGGTGELFF
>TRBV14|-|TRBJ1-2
CASSHLAAGGFGGYTF
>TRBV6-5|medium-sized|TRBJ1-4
CASSRADEKLFF
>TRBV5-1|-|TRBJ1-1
CASSLDGVLPNTEAFF
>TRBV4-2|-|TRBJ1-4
CASSQEGRRGARANEKLFF
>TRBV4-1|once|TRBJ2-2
CASSLRTGYPGELFF
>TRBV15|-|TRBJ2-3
CATSTRGSPDTQYF
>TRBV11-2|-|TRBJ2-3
CASSLTGDTQYF
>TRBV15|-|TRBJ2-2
CATSRGLAGGAISGELFF
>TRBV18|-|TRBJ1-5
CASSLQGVGQPQHF
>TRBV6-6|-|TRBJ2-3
CASSLYGRTSTDTQYF
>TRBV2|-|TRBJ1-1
CASIEQTNTEAFF
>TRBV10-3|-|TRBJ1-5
CAISGTGKFVGNQPQHF
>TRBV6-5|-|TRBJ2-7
CASGITRDRGHEQYF
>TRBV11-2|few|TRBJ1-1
CASSLDRVVEAFF
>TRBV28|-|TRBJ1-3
CASSPGRSGNTIYF
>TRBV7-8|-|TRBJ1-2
CASSSQLNYGYTF
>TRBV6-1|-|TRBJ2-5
CASSEQELTVDQETQYF
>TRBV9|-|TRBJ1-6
CASSVRARGDSPLHF
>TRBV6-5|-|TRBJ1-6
CASSYRLGGGSPLHF
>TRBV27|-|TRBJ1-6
CASSRFPQGLVSGSPLHF
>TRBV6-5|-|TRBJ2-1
CASSRRQGQYNEQFF
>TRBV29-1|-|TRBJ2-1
CSVVLGQGNNEQFF
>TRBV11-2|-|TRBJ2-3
CASSLMTGGGTDTQYF
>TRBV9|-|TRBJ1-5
CASSVGASPQPQHF
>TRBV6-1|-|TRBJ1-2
CASSGTGWDYGYTF
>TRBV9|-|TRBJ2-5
CASSGRQGFETQYF
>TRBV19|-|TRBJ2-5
CASSFLNPGQGTRETQYF
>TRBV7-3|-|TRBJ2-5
CASSSSGGFQETQYF
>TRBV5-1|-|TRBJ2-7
CASSLFGEQYF
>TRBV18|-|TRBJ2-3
CASTNGASGTDTQYF
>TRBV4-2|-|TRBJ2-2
CASSRGQNTNTGELFF
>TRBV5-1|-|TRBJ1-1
CASSLVPGGGEAFF
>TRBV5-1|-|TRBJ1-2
CASSLVTSPDYGYTF
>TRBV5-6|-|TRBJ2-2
CASSPSWTVNTGELFF
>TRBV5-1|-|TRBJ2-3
CASSLDSSTDTQYF
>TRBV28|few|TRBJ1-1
CASSFVGAATEAFF
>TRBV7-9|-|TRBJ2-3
CASSFRRSDTQYF